A selection of T cell receptor beta chains follows, all from one sample in a study of blood T cell repertoires in COVID-19. The table came from immunoSEQ multiplex PCR; TCRdb's copy has only in-frame clones and leaves some out. The sample holds hundreds of thousands of clones, more than 80% seen once. Sequencing was done on a sample of peripheral blood. The receptors were gathered from a woman under 30 with acute or convalescent COVID-19. The CDR3 runs from the conserved cysteine through the conserved F or W. D genes are given only for firm matches. Not all rows give a size; the values are once, few, many and, for expanded clones, a class.

DNA: TGTGCCAGCAGCGTGCTACAGGGGGCTAATGAAAAACTGTTTTTT; CDR3: CASSVLQGANEKLFF; D: TRBD1; V: TRBV9; size: .; J: TRBJ1-4
DNA: TGCGCCAGCAGGACAGGGGGCACCGGGGAGCTGTTTTTT; CDR3: CASRTGGTGELFF; D: TRBD1; V: TRBV4-1; size: .; J: TRBJ2-2
DNA: TGCGCCAGCAGTCTCGGACGGGGTTGTACTAACTATGGCTACACCTTC; CDR3: CASSLGRGCTNYGYTF; D: .; V: TRBV23-1; size: .; J: TRBJ1-2
DNA: TGCGCCAGCAGCTTGAGAAATTGGCAGGCCGAAGGCATGAACACTGAAGCTTTCTTT; CDR3: CASSLRNWQAEGMNTEAFF; D: .; V: TRBV5-1; size: few; J: TRBJ1-1
DNA: TGTGCCAGCAGCTGGGGACAGGGGGGCGAGACCCAGTACTTC; CDR3: CASSWGQGGETQYF; D: TRBD1; V: TRBV5-6; size: once; J: TRBJ2-5
DNA: TGTGCCACCAGCAGGGACAGTAACTATGGCTACACCTTC; CDR3: CATSRDSNYGYTF; D: .; V: TRBV15; size: .; J: TRBJ1-2
DNA: TGTGCTAGTGGTTTGGCCCCCGGGACAGTCTCCTACGAGCAGTACTTC; CDR3: CASGLAPGTVSYEQYF; D: TRBD1; V: TRBV12-5; size: .; J: TRBJ2-7
DNA: TGTGCCAGCAGCGTAGGCAATCAGGGCAACTATGGCTACACCTTC; CDR3: CASSVGNQGNYGYTF; D: .; V: TRBV9; size: .; J: TRBJ1-2
DNA: TGTGCCAGTAGTATGGGGACAGGCCCCCTGGACTATGGCTACACCTTC; CDR3: CASSMGTGPLDYGYTF; D: TRBD1; V: TRBV19; size: .; J: TRBJ1-2
DNA: TGTGCCAGCAGTCCCGGGACAGGGGTGGCTGAAGCTTTCTTT; CDR3: CASSPGTGVAEAFF; D: TRBD1; V: TRBV27; size: .; J: TRBJ1-1
DNA: TGCGCCAGCAGCCCGCCGGGCAGAGCGGACACTGAAGCTTTCTTT; CDR3: CASSPPGRADTEAFF; D: .; V: TRBV4-1; size: few; J: TRBJ1-1
DNA: TGTGCCACCAGTTTCCTCGACAGAAATGAGAACACTGAAGCTTTCTTT; CDR3: CATSFLDRNENTEAFF; D: .; V: TRBV10-3; size: .; J: TRBJ1-1
DNA: TGTGCCAGCAGTTCCCCGGGGAACTATGGCTACACCTTC; CDR3: CASSSPGNYGYTF; D: .; V: TRBV6-5; size: .; J: TRBJ1-2
DNA: TGTGCCACCAGTGCCCTGGGGGGGGACAGGGGAGTCTATGGCTACACCTTC; CDR3: CATSALGGDRGVYGYTF; D: TRBD1; V: TRBV24-1; size: .; J: TRBJ1-2
DNA: TGCAGTGCCCCGGGCTATGGCTACACCTTC; CDR3: CSAPGYGYTF; D: .; V: TRBV20-1; size: .; J: TRBJ1-2
DNA: TGTGCCAGCAGTTCCCTCGCGGGGGCAGATACGCAGTATTTT; CDR3: CASSSLAGADTQYF; D: TRBD2; V: TRBV28; size: .; J: TRBJ2-3
DNA: TGCGCCAGCAGTGAACAGGGGGAGGCCAACGTCCTGACTTTC; CDR3: CASSEQGEANVLTF; D: TRBD1; V: TRBV10-2; size: .; J: TRBJ2-6
DNA: TGTGCCAGCAGTTACTTTCAGGGGGCAGCTAACTATGGCTACACCTTC; CDR3: CASSYFQGAANYGYTF; D: TRBD1; V: TRBV6-5; size: once; J: TRBJ1-2
DNA: TGTGCCAGCAGCCTCAGCGGGGGGGCCGGCGAGCAGTACTTC; CDR3: CASSLSGGAGEQYF; D: TRBD2; V: TRBV11-2; size: .; J: TRBJ2-7
DNA: TGTGCCAGCACCGTAATTATACCCCGGGGGGTAACCTACAATGAGCAGTTCTTC; CDR3: CASTVIIPRGVTYNEQFF; D: TRBD2; V: TRBV27; size: .; J: TRBJ2-1
DNA: TGTGCCAGCAGCTTGGCAGGAGGTTTCGGTGAAGCTTTCTTT; CDR3: CASSLAGGFGEAFF; D: .; V: TRBV5-6; size: once; J: TRBJ1-1
DNA: TGTGCCAGCAGCTCCGCCGGTTATAGCAATCAGCCCCAGCATTTT; CDR3: CASSSAGYSNQPQHF; D: .; V: TRBV6-2/TRBV6-3; size: .; J: TRBJ1-5
DNA: TGTGCCAGCAGCTCGGCGGGGGGTTCCTACGAGCAGTACTTC; CDR3: CASSSAGGSYEQYF; D: TRBD2; V: TRBV13; size: .; J: TRBJ2-7
DNA: TGTGCCAGCAGCGTTGGACAGGGGGTCACTAAAACGGGGAACACTGAAGCTTTCTTT; CDR3: CASSVGQGVTKTGNTEAFF; D: TRBD1; V: TRBV9; size: few; J: TRBJ1-1
DNA: TGTGCCAGCAGTTTCGATACAGGGGGCTTCTATGGCTACACCTTC; CDR3: CASSFDTGGFYGYTF; D: TRBD1; V: TRBV28; size: .; J: TRBJ1-2
DNA: TGTGCCAGCAGTGGGACAGGGATCTACGAGCAGTACTTC; CDR3: CASSGTGIYEQYF; D: TRBD1; V: TRBV25-1; size: once; J: TRBJ2-7
DNA: TGTGCCAGCAGCGTAGAAGGCGGGCGGGGGGGCTCCTACAATGAGCAGTTCTTC; CDR3: CASSVEGGRGGSYNEQFF; D: TRBD2; V: TRBV9; size: .; J: TRBJ2-1
DNA: TGTGCCACCAGTAAGCTAACAGGGGGCAACTCTGGAAACACCATATATTTT; CDR3: CATSKLTGGNSGNTIYF; D: TRBD1; V: TRBV24-1; size: .; J: TRBJ1-3
DNA: TGTGCCAGCACCCCCCGGGTTGGAGGCGCGAACACCGGGGAGCTGTTTTTT; CDR3: CASTPRVGGANTGELFF; D: .; V: TRBV11-2; size: .; J: TRBJ2-2
DNA: TGTGCCAGCAGTCTCCAGGGTGATACGCAGTATTTT; CDR3: CASSLQGDTQYF; D: .; V: TRBV27; size: .; J: TRBJ2-3
DNA: TGTGCCAGCAGCTTGAAGGACATAGGGTACGAGCAGTACTTC; CDR3: CASSLKDIGYEQYF; D: .; V: TRBV5-6; size: .; J: TRBJ2-7
DNA: TGTGCCAGCAGTGAATGGGGCCAGGCTCTGGAAAAACTGTTTTTT; CDR3: CASSEWGQALEKLFF; D: .; V: TRBV25-1; size: .; J: TRBJ1-4
DNA: TGTGCCAGCAGTTACGGCGGGGAAGCCTACACCTTC; CDR3: CASSYGGEAYTF; D: .; V: TRBV6-2/TRBV6-3; size: few; J: TRBJ1-2
DNA: TGTGCCAGAGGCGGGGGACGGGTGACTGAAGCTTTCTTT; CDR3: CARGGGRVTEAFF; D: .; V: TRBV7-2; size: .; J: TRBJ1-1
DNA: TGTGCCAGCAGACTATCCCGGGACACCCTCTCTTTGCAGTACTTC; CDR3: CASRLSRDTLSLQYF; D: .; V: TRBV7-3; size: few; J: TRBJ2-7